This record concerns one T cell receptor beta chain sequence. Its antigen is unknown. These data are taken from a study of T cell repertoires in ileal Crohn's disease. Study-wide context: At surgery, 35% to 40% of patients smoked, with median disease duration 7.9 years. Operated complications were stricturing disease (approximately 61%) and penetrating disease (around 39%). General study results and limits: Compared with non-smokers, active smokers at surgery showed more clonal expansions.

TCRdb's copy holds only in-frame clones and misses some; the assay was immunoSEQ multiplex PCR. The data show approximately 15,000 clones, 65% to 85% seen once. This TCR was recovered from an adult with Crohn's disease. The sequenced material came from ileal tissue.

The CDR3 DNA reads as TGTGCCAGTAGTATTCAGGCAGGTGGTTTGGTTGAAGCTTTCTTT. It encodes CASSIQAGGLVEAFF. This chain uses TRBV19 with TRBJ1-1; D unclear. CDR1 is LNHDA and CDR2 is SQIVND in the germline V gene (reference sequence). The length of the CDR3 is 15 residues. V was trimmed by 3 bases and J by 7 bases, leaving 18 bases between them.